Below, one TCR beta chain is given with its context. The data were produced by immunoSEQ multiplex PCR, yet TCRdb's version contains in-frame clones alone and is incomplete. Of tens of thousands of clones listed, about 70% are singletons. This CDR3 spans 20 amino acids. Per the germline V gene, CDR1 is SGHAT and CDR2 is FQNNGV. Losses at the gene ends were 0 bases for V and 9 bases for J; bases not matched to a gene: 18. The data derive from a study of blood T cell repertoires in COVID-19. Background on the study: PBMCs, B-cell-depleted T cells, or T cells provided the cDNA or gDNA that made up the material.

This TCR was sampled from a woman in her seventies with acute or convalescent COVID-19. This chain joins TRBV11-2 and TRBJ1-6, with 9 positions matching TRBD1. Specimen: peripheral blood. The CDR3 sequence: CASSLERDRAFSHLGSPLHF. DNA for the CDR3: TGTGCCAGCAGCTTAGAGCGGGACAGGGCTTTTAGCCATCTAGGTTCACCCCTCCACTTT.